This T cell receptor (beta chain) was identified during a study of cytomegalovirus exposure and HLA in healthy donors. The PCR contained 60 Vbeta and 13 Jbeta primers. Assay used: immunoSEQ multiplex PCR; TCRdb lists only in-frame clones, some missing. The sample yields about 130,000 clones, around 82% seen once. Trimming removed 5 bases from V and 0 bases from J, with 15 bases in between. From germline, CDR1 is SGHRS and CDR2 YFSETQ. The CDR3 runs 16 residues. This clone was counted a few times. The sequence derives from a man aged 50 to 59 in good health and CMV-seronegative. The chain links TRBV5-1 to TRBJ2-1; TRBD2 might be the D (5 bases). Sequencing was performed on PBMCs. CDR3 nucleotides: TGCGCCAGCAGTCAACCCCAGGAGGTCTCCTACAATGAGCAGTTCTTC. Translated, it gives CASSQPQEVSYNEQFF.